The 8 T cell receptor beta chains given below trace back to one sample, sequenced in a study of T cells in Graves' hyperthyroidism and ophthalmopathy. The source material, RNA transcripts, was used to amplify TCR beta CDR3 regions. Carried out on the TCR CDR3, a first-round RT-PCR used the HTBI primer set. TCRdb used MiXCR to reprocess the multiplex PCR reads, holding one entry per CDR3 protein. The sample consists of roughly 800,000 distinct CDR3 sequences, about two fifths of them appearing once. Sequenced material: blood. The source is a man between 18 and 29 years old with Graves' hyperthyroidism.

The sample holds one count of this clonotype. The rearrangement joins TRBV10-3 to TRBJ2-7; TRBD2 is a possible D gene (5 bases). The CDR3 length is 15 residues. The V gene lost 4 bases and the J gene lost 4 bases, with 17 bases spanning the gap. Germline V lookup: CDR1 ENHRY, CDR2 SYGVKD. CDR3: CAISGVRVPGYEQYF. The CDR3 DNA follows: TGTGCCATCAGTGGCGTGCGGGTCCCCGGGTACGAGCAGTACTTC.

This chain connects TRBV2 to TRBJ1-2, with 9 bases lining up with TRBD1. The V and J ends lost 8 bases and 0 bases, in that order; junction bases with no gene match: 1. The CDR3 covers 13 residues. Germline V lookup: CDR1 SNHLY, CDR2 FYNNEI. The CDR3, as DNA: TGTGCCAGCGGGGACAGGGCTAACTATGGCTACACCTTC. It codes for CASGDRANYGYTF.

The rearrangement uses TRBV20-1 and TRBJ2-5; the match to TRBD1 covers 7 bases. The CDR3 is 14 residues long. J was trimmed by 1 base and V by 3 bases; bases with no gene match: 5. The germline V gene has CDR1 DFQATT and CDR2 SNEGSKA (reference sequence). The CDR3, as DNA: TGCAGTGCTAGTCCAGGGGGAGTCCAAGAGACCCAGTACTTC. Its translation: CSASPGGVQETQYF.

This clonotype was detected only a few times. CDR3 amino acids: CASSLSEGARGEAFF. The CDR3 nucleotides read TGTGCCAGCAGTTTGTCGGAGGGAGCTAGGGGTGAAGCTTTCTTT. The V and J genes are TRBV12-3 or TRBV12-4 and TRBJ1-1; tentatively, D is TRBD1 (5 bases). With 3 bases removed from V and 7 bases from J, the gap between germline ends came to 18 bases. This CDR3 has 15 residues.

As for this clonotype: Just one base apart from a much larger clone, this may be a read error. V usage is TRBV19 and J usage is TRBJ1-1, with TRBD1 as a possible D gene (5 bases). CDR3 size: 11 residues. Germline-derived CDR1 and CDR2 are LNHDA and SQIVND (reference sequence). CDR3 residues: CATWGNTEALF. The CDR3 coding sequence is TGTGCCACGTGGGGGAACACTGAAGCTCTCTTT. Variable domain in full (rest from reference TRBV19 and TRBJ1-1): DGGITQSPKYLFRKEGQNVTLSCEQNLNHDAMYWYRQDPGQGLRLIYYSQIVNDFQKGDIAEGYSVSREKKESFPLTVTSAQKNPTAFYLCATWGNTEALFGQGTRLTVV.

This clonotype was recorded at least ten times. The chain couples TRBV15 to TRBJ1-1; D is unresolved. Germline-derived CDR1 and CDR2 are LNHNV and YYDKDF (reference sequence). The CDR3 runs to 14 residues. Between the trimmed V and J ends, which lost 3 bases and 2 bases, there was a span of 10 bases. The CDR3 region is CATSSPQLNTEAFF. CDR3 sequence (DNA): TGTGCCACCAGCAGCCCACAGCTAAACACTGAAGCTTTCTTT.

This clonotype was observed a few times. The chain uses TRBV11-2 and TRBJ2-7; perhaps TRBD1 as D (5 bases). V was pared by 3 bases and J by 3 bases, with 15 bases between. Looked up from germline, CDR1 is SGHAT and CDR2 is FQNNGV. The CDR3 loop spans 15 amino acids. The CDR3 loop is CASSFTADSFYEQYF. For the CDR3, the DNA is TGTGCCAGCAGCTTCACGGCTGACAGTTTCTACGAGCAGTACTTC.

This clonotype occurred once. This chain links TRBV15 with TRBJ1-1; D possibly corresponds to TRBD1 (5 bases). Trimming left V 1 base short and J 4 bases short, with 10 bases between. This CDR3 contains 14 residues. CDR1 is LNHNV, CDR2 YYDKDF, per germline (reference sequence). CDR3 in amino acids: CATSRAQGPTEAFF. DNA for the CDR3: TGTGCCACCAGCAGAGCCCAGGGACCCACTGAAGCTTTCTTT.